This entry features one TCR beta chain sequence. The target antigen is unknown. The data were obtained in a study of beta chain features in type 1 diabetes. The study, taken as a whole, reports: Within each of all four CD4+ subsets, Type 1 diabetes patients had TCRB CDR3s that were moderately but significantly shorter. Insertion counts at VDJ junctions were lower in type 1 diabetes patients, who also showed more deletions there.

The CDR3 runs 14 residues. Germline loops: CDR1 SGDLS, CDR2 YYNGEE. Germline trimming cut 4 bases from V and 2 bases from J; bases unmatched to any gene: 6. Expressed TCRB transcripts were sequenced because the isolated RNA had all been reverse transcribed beforehand. About 3.57 million reads, on average, came from each naive, central memory and regulatory T cell sample. Assay used: immunoSEQ multiplex PCR; TCRdb lists only in-frame clones, some missing. This sample has approximately 470,000 clones, with 30% found just once. The chain is built from TRBV9 and TRBJ2-7; the match to TRBD2 covers 7 bases. This TCR derives from a man younger than 35 in good health. Specimen: naive CD4+ T cells from blood. The CDR3 here is CASSPHAGAYEQYF. CDR3 DNA: TGTGCCAGCAGCCCCCATGCGGGGGCCTACGAGCAGTACTTC.